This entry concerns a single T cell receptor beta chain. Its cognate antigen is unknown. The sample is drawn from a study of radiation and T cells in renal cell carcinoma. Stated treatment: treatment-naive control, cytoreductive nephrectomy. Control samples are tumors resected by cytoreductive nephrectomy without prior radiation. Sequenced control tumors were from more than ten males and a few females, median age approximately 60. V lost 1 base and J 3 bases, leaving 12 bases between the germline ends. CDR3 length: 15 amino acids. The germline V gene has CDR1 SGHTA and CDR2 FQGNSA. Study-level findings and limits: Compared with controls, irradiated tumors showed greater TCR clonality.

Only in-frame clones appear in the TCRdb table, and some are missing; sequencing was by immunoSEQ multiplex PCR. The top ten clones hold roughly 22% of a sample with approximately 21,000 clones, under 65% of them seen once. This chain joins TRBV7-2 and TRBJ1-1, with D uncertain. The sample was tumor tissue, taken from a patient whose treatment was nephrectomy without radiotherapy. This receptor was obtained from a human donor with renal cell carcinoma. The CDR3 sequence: CASSLVVRTDTEAFF. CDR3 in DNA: TGTGCCAGCAGCTTAGTCGTCAGGACGGACACTGAAGCTTTCTTT.